This T cell receptor (beta chain) was obtained from a study of PD-L1 blockade in urothelial cancer. Only in-frame clones appear in the TCRdb table, and some are missing; sequencing was by immunoSEQ multiplex PCR. This sample has around 110,000 clones, with 85% to 90% found just once. The time point is: peripheral blood 6 weeks after treatment start. The V gene's germline CDR1 is SNHLY and CDR2 FYNNEI. CDR3 length: 13 amino acids. Trimming shortened V by 7 bases and J by 9 bases, and 16 bases separated the two germline ends. The sequencing used PBMCs, collected around atezolizumab (anti-PD-L1) treatment. The sequence was obtained from a man in his 60s with urothelial cancer. The rearrangement joins TRBV2 to TRBJ1-5, with D tentatively TRBD1 (5 bases). The CDR3 protein is CASTTLTGGPQHF. DNA of the CDR3: TGTGCCAGCACGACCCTGACGGGGGGGCCCCAGCATTTT.